Detailed here is one TCR beta chain. Patients in Seattle were enrolled during active infection, then followed longitudinally. The CDR3 has 18 amino acids. CDR1 and CDR2 (germline): LNHDA, SQIVND (reference sequence). Trimming at V came to 7 bases and at J to 2 bases, leaving 15 bases not matched to a gene. How the authors handled the data: Reference gene primer amplification in the assay estimated nucleated cell counts. Assay used: immunoSEQ multiplex PCR; TCRdb lists only in-frame clones, some missing. The V and J calls and clone size come from that table; D and trimming were worked out from the DNA. Seen here are some 200,000 clones, more than 75% observed once, and the top ten hold approximately 12%. This sample stems from a study of blood T cell repertoires in COVID-19. Study as a whole: Samples came from the United States, Italy and Spain, spanning acute and convalescent COVID-19. T cells, B-cell-depleted T cells, or PBMCs provided the cDNA or gDNA that served as material.

Sequenced input: peripheral blood. The chain is built from TRBV19 and TRBJ1-5, with TRBD1 matching over 9 bases. The clonotype was recovered from a woman aged 70-85 years with COVID-19, enrolled during active disease. The chain's CDR3 is CASTPPGQGSQGNQPQHF. In nucleotides, the CDR3 is TGTGCCAGTACCCCACCGGGACAGGGCTCCCAGGGCAATCAGCCCCAGCATTTT.